Included here is one TCR beta chain sequence, with context. The Seattle site enrolled patients during active infection and followed them longitudinally. As handled by the study authors: Quantification of nucleated cells was approximated via reference gene primer amplification. Libraries were prepared by immunoSEQ multiplex PCR; TCRdb keeps only in-frame clonotypes and omits some of them. V and J calls and clone size are copied from that table; D and trimming were computed from the DNA. The table has about 290,000 clones, about nine tenths seen once. The data originate from a study of blood T cell repertoires in COVID-19. Overall study: Italy, Spain and the United States were the sources of the convalescent and acute COVID-19 samples. From T cells, B-cell-depleted T cells, or PBMCs came the material, which was cDNA or gDNA.

Looked up from germline, CDR1 is LNHDA and CDR2 is SQIVND (reference sequence). The V end was cut by 7 bases, the J end by 6 bases, with 10 bases between. The CDR3 is 13 amino acids. The chain recombines TRBV19 with TRBJ1-6; no clear D. The TCR sequence derives from a woman in her twenties or thirties with COVID-19, enrolled during active disease. The sample consisted of peripheral blood. The CDR3 loop reads CASTPRGNSPLHF. CDR3 coding DNA: TGTGCCAGTACCCCCCGGGGTAATTCACCCCTCCACTTT. The variable domain in full, with the rest retrieved from reference TRBV19 and TRBJ1-6, is DGGITQSPKYLFRKEGQNVTLSCEQNLNHDAMYWYRQDPGQGLRLIYYSQIVNDFQKGDIAEGYSVSREKKESFPLTVTSAQKNPTAFYLCASTPRGNSPLHFGNGTRLTVT.